A single sample is the source of the 13 T cell receptor beta chains below, sequenced in a study of T cells in Graves' hyperthyroidism and ophthalmopathy (dated by TCRdb to about 2019). Preparation of the library involved multiplex PCR. Sequencing was performed on an Illumina HiSeq 2000. The TCR beta CDR3 regions were amplified from RNA transcripts. For the first round of RT-PCR on the TCR CDR3, the HTBI primer set was used together with the Qiagen OneStep RT-PCR kit. TCRdb ran its own pipeline on the public reads, namely fastp trimming at Q25 and MiXCR clone calling, and kept in-frame beta chains. When rows share a CDR3 protein, they turn into one entry using the most common DNA and genes. The sample profile shows around 580,000 distinct CDR3 sequences; 40% to 55% of them were found once. The top ten constitute around 7.7% of the sample. The sample comprised peripheral blood or thyroid tissue (not recorded which). The receptors stem from a woman aged 18-29 years with Graves' hyperthyroidism.

About this clonotype: A much more abundant neighbour one base away suggests this may be a read error. Here the CDR3 DNA reads TGTGTCAGCAGCCGTGCTAGCGGGAGCGTCGAGACCCAGTACTTC. Translation: CVSSRASGSVETQYF. The chain uses TRBV5-4 and TRBJ2-5; 10 nucleotides line up with TRBD2. The CDR3 has 15 amino acids. Germline loops: CDR1 SGHNT, CDR2 YYREEE (reference sequence).

This chain links TRBV24-1 with TRBJ2-1; the match to TRBD1 covers 11 bases. The CDR3 runs to 18 residues. V gave up 4 bases and J gave up 0 bases; unmatched junction bases: 7. Germline CDR1 and CDR2: KGHDR and SFDVKD. Here the CDR3 reads CATSEGQGARSSYNEQFF. The CDR3 DNA reads as TGTGCCACCAGTGAAGGACAGGGGGCAAGGAGCTCCTACAATGAGCAGTTCTTC.

This clonotype was detected ten times or more. The chain couples TRBV18 to TRBJ1-2; D not certain. The germline gives CDR1 KGHSH, CDR2 LQKENI. CDR3 length equals 12 residues. With 3 bases removed from V and 2 bases from J, the gap between germline ends came to 4 bases. CDR3 coding DNA: TGTGCCAGCTCACCTCCAAACTATGGCTACACCTTC. Its translation is CASSPPNYGYTF.

Concerning this clonotype itself: A read error may be the cause here, since a much bigger clone is one base away. The rearrangement uses TRBV14 and TRBJ1-1; no reliable D call. Germline CDR1 reads SGHDN; CDR2 reads FVKESK. This CDR3 contains 15 residues. The DNA of the CDR3 is TGTGGCAGCAGCCAAGACATTTTGGTCGGCACTGAAGCTTTCTTT. Translation gives CGSSQDILVGTEAFF.

This clonotype was seen repeatedly, ten times or more. The chain is built from TRBV12-5 and TRBJ2-7, with TRBD1 matching over 7 bases. The CDR3 consists of 14 residues. Trimming took 6 bases from V and 2 from J; bases not matched to a gene: 7. Germline CDR1 is LGHNT and CDR2 is FRNRAP. The CDR3 sequence: CASGMGTVTYEQYF. The CDR3 region has the DNA TGTGCTAGTGGGATGGGGACAGTTACCTACGAGCAGTACTTC.

This clonotype appeared many times. This chain links TRBV6-2 or TRBV6-3 with TRBJ1-1, with 8 bases aligning to TRBD1. This CDR3 is 15 amino acids long. Trimming cost V 7 bases and J 4 bases; bases outside gene matches: 11. The V gene's germline CDR1 is MNHEY and CDR2 SVGEGT. The CDR3 sequence: CASTRQPDRATEAFF. For the CDR3, the DNA is TGTGCCAGCACCCGACAACCGGACAGGGCCACTGAAGCTTTCTTT.

The sample holds many counts of this clonotype. The J gene is TRBJ2-5, the V gene TRBV7-2; TRBD1 might be the D (6 bases). V shed 4 bases and J shed 5 bases, with 20 bases lying between them. Germline CDR1 is SGHTA and CDR2 is FQGNSA. This CDR3 contains 16 residues. As DNA, the CDR3 is TGTGCCAGCAGCTACGGCCCAGGGGCGGGTGGGGAGACCCAGTACTTC. Its translation: CASSYGPGAGGETQYF.

The chain uses TRBV7-9 and TRBJ2-1, with TRBD2 matching over 9 bases. With the DNA end fitting TRBJ2-7 better, the J assignment may be wrong. The CDR3 covers 14 residues. Germline assignment: CDR1 SEHNR and CDR2 FQNEAQ (reference sequence). The CDR3 loop is CASSSGGRVNEQYF. The CDR3 region has the DNA TGTGCCAGCAGCTCAGGCGGGAGGGTCAATGAGCAGTACTTC.

The CDR3 here is CSPPGSYEQYF. In DNA, the CDR3 is TGCAGTCCACCAGGTTCCTACGAGCAGTACTTC. This chain links TRBV20-1 with TRBJ2-7; D ambiguous. Germline V CDR1 and CDR2: DFQATT, SNEGSKA (reference sequence). V was pared by 8 bases and J by 1 base, with 9 bases between. CDR3 size: 11 residues.

The sample holds many counts of this clonotype. V is TRBV3-1 and J is TRBJ2-7; the D is unclear. The V end lost 1 base, the J end lost 3 bases, and 7 bases lay between the germline ends. The CDR3 totals 13 residues. The V gene's germline CDR1 is LGHDT and CDR2 YNNKEL (reference sequence). CDR3 region: CASSQGPNYEQYF. DNA of the CDR3: TGTGCCAGCAGCCAAGGGCCAAACTACGAGCAGTACTTC.

There are a few counts of this clonotype. The rearrangement links TRBV7-3 to TRBJ2-7; D uncertain. This CDR3 is built from 15 residues. Germline lookup yields CDR1 SGHTA and CDR2 FQGTGA. Trimming pared 9 bases from V and 0 bases from J, leaving 18 bases between. CDR3 sequence reads: CASSIVWHASYEQYF. The CDR3 DNA reads TGTGCCAGTAGTATCGTGTGGCATGCCTCCTACGAGCAGTACTTC.

Concerning this clonotype: This may arise from a read error, as a much more abundant clone is one base away. J is TRBJ2-7 and V is TRBV2, with a tentative D call TRBD2 (7 bases). Germline CDR1 and CDR2: SNHLY and FYNNEI. Trimming took off 9 bases at V and 7 bases at J, with 22 bases between the two ends. The CDR3 extends over 14 amino acids. This CDR3 is CARQAAGAYNEQYF. The CDR3 bases are TGTGCCAGACAGGCCGCGGGGGCCTACAATGAGCAGTACTTC.

This clonotype was observed at least ten times. The rearrangement links TRBV2 to TRBJ1-1, with a weak D call TRBD1 (5 bases). This CDR3 contains 12 residues. CDR1 is SNHLY and CDR2 is FYNNEI in the germline V gene. V shed 7 bases and J shed 5 bases, with 11 bases lying between them. The CDR3 DNA reads as TGTGCCAGCACCCTCAAGGGGACTGAAGCTTTCTTT. Translation gives CASTLKGTEAFF.